These T cell receptor beta chains were read from a single sample in a study of cytomegalovirus exposure and HLA in healthy donors. This table comes from immunoSEQ multiplex PCR, and its TCRdb copy is limited to in-frame clones, with some not included. The sample lists fewer than 150,000 clones, 78% occurring once. The sample consisted of PBMCs. All receptors come from a male donor in good health and CMV-seronegative. Each CDR3 is given with its conserved first and last residue. The D gene is left open where the match is weak. Some rows have no size entry. The others give once, few or many, or a class for an expanded clone.

>.|TRBJ1-1|TRBV12-5|once
TGTGCTAGTGGTTTGCCTACAGAGACTGAAGCTTTCTTT
CASGLPTETEAFF
>TRBD1|TRBJ1-1|TRBV9|.
TGTGCCAGCAGCGTAGTCCAGGGGGGCACTGAAGCTTTCTTT
CASSVVQGGTEAFF
>TRBD1|TRBJ1-4|TRBV5-1|.
TGCGCCAGCAGCCAAGGGGGCAGGAATGAAAAACTGTTTTTT
CASSQGGRNEKLFF
>.|TRBJ1-1|TRBV10-3|.
TGTGCCATCAGTGAATCGGGGTCCACTGAAGCTTTCTTT
CAISESGSTEAFF
>.|TRBJ2-7|TRBV5-1|.
TGCGCCAGCAGCCGCCAAAAGACGCAGGGGTCCGACGAGCAGTACTTC
CASSRQKTQGSDEQYF
>TRBD1|TRBJ2-2|TRBV5-1|.
TGCGCCAGCAGCCCGGGACAGGCCACCGGGGAGCTGTTTTTT
CASSPGQATGELFF
>TRBD2|TRBJ2-7|TRBV6-5|.
TGTGCCAGCACCGCGGGGGGGACACACGAGCAGTACTTC
CASTAGGTHEQYF
>.|TRBJ2-6|TRBV7-8|.
TGTGCCAGCAGCCCGACATGGACAGCTGAGAGCTCTGGGGCCAACGTCCTGACTTTC
CASSPTWTAESSGANVLTF
>.|TRBJ2-3|TRBV30|once
TGTGCCTGGAGTGGCGCGGGGACTAGCACAGATACGCAGTATTTT
CAWSGAGTSTDTQYF
>.|TRBJ1-1|TRBV5-1|.
TGCGCCAGCAGCAACAGAGCCAAAAACACTGAAGCTTTCTTT
CASSNRAKNTEAFF
>.|TRBJ2-7|TRBV27|once
TGTGCCAGCAGGACTTACATGGGGACTCTGCCTGGCGAGCAGTACTTC
CASRTYMGTLPGEQYF
>.|TRBJ1-1|TRBV27|once
TGTGCCAGCAGTATGGGAGTAGCGGGGTCAACTGAAGCTTTCTTT
CASSMGVAGSTEAFF
>.|TRBJ1-3|TRBV30|.
TGTGCCTGGTCACCATCCAGGGTTAGCTCTGGAAACACCATATATTTT
CAWSPSRVSSGNTIYF
>.|TRBJ1-6|TRBV5-6|.
TGTGCCAGCAGCTTTCCTTGTCCCCTCCACTTT
CASSFPCPLHF
>TRBD1|TRBJ1-6|TRBV19|.
TGTGCCAGTACCCTGACAGGGGGCACTTCACCCCTCCACTTT
CASTLTGGTSPLHF
>TRBD1|TRBJ2-1|TRBV14|.
TGTGCCAGCAGTAAGGCAGGGGGCATGCATGAGCAGTTCTTC
CASSKAGGMHEQFF
>.|TRBJ1-2|TRBV4-2|.
TGTGCCAGCAGCCAAGTGGGGACGGCGGGGAACTATGGCTACACCTTC
CASSQVGTAGNYGYTF
>TRBD1|TRBJ2-7|TRBV30|.
TGTGCCTGGAGTAGCGGACAGGGAAAGCACGAGCAGTACTTC
CAWSSGQGKHEQYF
>.|TRBJ2-7|TRBV6-5|.
TGTGCCATCGGGGGAGTCTACGAGCAGTACTTC
CAIGGVYEQYF
>.|TRBJ1-5|TRBV18|.
TGTGCCAGCTCACCACCTCTCAGCAATCAGCCCCAGCATTTT
CASSPPLSNQPQHF
>TRBD1|TRBJ2-7|TRBV5-5|.
TGTGCCAGCAGCTTTGACAGGGCGAACTCCTACGAGCAGTACTTC
CASSFDRANSYEQYF
>.|TRBJ1-1|TRBV30|.
TGTGCCTGGAGTGGCGGGATGAACACTGAAGCTTTCTTT
CAWSGGMNTEAFF
>.|TRBJ2-1|TRBV18|.
TGTGCCAGCTCACCGCGCGACAGGAGTCCCCTTGCATACAATGAGCAGTTCTTC
CASSPRDRSPLAYNEQFF
>.|TRBJ1-1|TRBV5-1|few
TGCGCCAGCAGCTTGGAGGGACAAATCTTCACTGAAGCTTTCTTT
CASSLEGQIFTEAFF
>TRBD2|TRBJ2-1|TRBV25-1|.
TGTGCCAGCAGTGACCAGCGGGAGTTATCCAATGAGCAGTTCTTC
CASSDQRELSNEQFF
>TRBD1|TRBJ1-5|TRBV27|.
TGTGCCAGCAGTTCCTTTGAAACAGACAGGGGGGGGAATCAGCCCCAGCATTTT
CASSSFETDRGGNQPQHF
>TRBD1|TRBJ1-4|TRBV5-1|.
TGCGCCAGCAGCTCTTCCAGGGGGTCGAGTGAAAAACTGTTTTTT
CASSSSRGSSEKLFF
>.|TRBJ1-2|TRBV4-3|once
TGCGCCAGCAGCCAAGATCACCCGCAGGGTCTCTATGGCTACACCTTC
CASSQDHPQGLYGYTF
>TRBD1|TRBJ1-1|TRBV11-2|once
TGTGCCAGCAGCACCTGGACAGGGCGGGGCACTGAAGCTTTCTTT
CASSTWTGRGTEAFF
>TRBD1|TRBJ1-1|TRBV9|.
TGTGCCAGCAGCGTGTATTCCGGGACAGGGGCCGCTTTCTTT
CASSVYSGTGAAFF
>TRBD2|TRBJ2-7|TRBV30|.
TGTGCCTGTCGCCTAGCGGGGGTCTACGAGCAGTACTTC
CACRLAGVYEQYF
>TRBD2|TRBJ2-1|TRBV7-3|.
TGTGCCAGCAGCAAAGGCCCAGCGGGGGGGTACAATGAGCAGTTCTTC
CASSKGPAGGYNEQFF
>.|TRBJ2-3|TRBV4-3|.
TGCGCCAGCAGCCGTGCGAGGGGACATGGGCAGTATTTT
CASSRARGHGQYF
>TRBD2|TRBJ2-4|TRBV19|.
TGTGCCAGTACCCCAACGGCGGCTAGCGGGAGTTCCAAAAACATTCAGTACTTC
CASTPTAASGSSKNIQYF
>TRBD1|TRBJ2-5|TRBV6-6|.
TGTGCCAGCAGTCTTCGGACAGGGGAGGAGACCCAGTACTTC
CASSLRTGEETQYF
>TRBD2|TRBJ2-4|TRBV7-2|.
TGTGCCAGCAGCTCCCTCCATGTAGCGGGGGGGCTCGGGAGCATTCAGTACTTC
CASSSLHVAGGLGSIQYF
>.|TRBJ1-1|TRBV4-1|.
TGCGCCAGCAGCCAGGATCCCACCAGGGGGAACACTGAAGCTTTCTTT
CASSQDPTRGNTEAFF
>TRBD2|TRBJ2-5|TRBV4-2|once
TGTGCCAGCAGCCAAGACCCTAGACTAGCGGGGGCTCAAGAGACCCAGTACTTC
CASSQDPRLAGAQETQYF
>.|TRBJ2-3|TRBV7-9|.
TGTGCCAGCAGCTTTGAAGCGCCAAGCACAGATACGCAGTATTTT
CASSFEAPSTDTQYF
>TRBD1|TRBJ1-4|TRBV13|few
TGTGCCAGCAGCTTCGGACAGGAAGATAATGAAAAACTGTTTTTT
CASSFGQEDNEKLFF
>TRBD1|TRBJ2-7|TRBV28|.
TGTGCCAGTACCAGGACAGGGGGCAGGTACGAGCAGTACTTC
CASTRTGGRYEQYF
>TRBD1|TRBJ2-7|TRBV18|.
TGTGCCAGCTCACCAGCGGGACAGGGTCGCTACGAGCAGTACTTC
CASSPAGQGRYEQYF
>.|TRBJ1-3|TRBV4-1|.
TGCGCCAGCAGCCAAGTAGTAAACACCATATATTTT
CASSQVVNTIYF
>.|TRBJ2-3|TRBV4-1|.
TGCGCCAGCAGCCAAGGGTTCGGGAACACAGATACGCAGTATTTT
CASSQGFGNTDTQYF
>.|TRBJ1-5|TRBV30|.
TGTGCCTGGAGTACAGGACAGTTCAATCAGCCCCAGCATTTT
CAWSTGQFNQPQHF
>.|TRBJ1-6|TRBV7-8|.
TGTGCCAGCAGCGCGTGGACAGCAAATAATTCACCCCTCCACTTT
CASSAWTANNSPLHF
>TRBD1|TRBJ1-3|TRBV6-5|few
TGTGCCAGCAGTAGAGGGACAGAAGTAGGAAACACCATATATTTT
CASSRGTEVGNTIYF
>.|TRBJ2-7|TRBV4-3|.
TGCGCCAGCAGCCAAATCGGCGGGTCGACCTACGAGCAGTACTTC
CASSQIGGSTYEQYF
>TRBD1|TRBJ1-5|TRBV30|few
TGTGCCTGGAGAGATCCGGGACAGGGAGATCAGCCCCAGCATTTT
CAWRDPGQGDQPQHF
>TRBD1|TRBJ1-5|TRBV7-6|.
TGTGCCAGCAGCCTGGACAGGGCCAATCAGCCCCAGCATTTT
CASSLDRANQPQHF
>.|TRBJ1-4|TRBV2|.
TGTGCCAGCAGGGAAGCAGCGCTAGGAAATGAAAAACTGTTTTTT
CASREAALGNEKLFF
>TRBD1|TRBJ1-2|TRBV30|.
TGTGCCTGGAGTGTCCCCCCGACAGGGTTGGACTATGGCTACACCTTC
CAWSVPPTGLDYGYTF
>TRBD1|TRBJ2-7|TRBV4-3|.
TGCGCCAGCAGCCAAGATAAAACAGGGGGCAACGAGCAGTACTTC
CASSQDKTGGNEQYF
>.|TRBJ1-1|TRBV30|.
TGTGCCTGGAGTGTACTGGTCGCGTCGGCTGAAGCTTTCTTT
CAWSVLVASAEAFF
>.|TRBJ2-4|TRBV7-8|once
TGTGCCAGCAGCTTACGGGTCAGGGGCGCGGAAAACATTCAGTACTTC
CASSLRVRGAENIQYF
>.|TRBJ2-5|TRBV29-1|.
TGCAGCGTTGTCCAGAACATCCAAGAGACCCAGTACTTC
CSVVQNIQETQYF
>.|TRBJ2-3|TRBV18|.
TGTGCCAGCACGAGATCCGAGGCCAGAGATACGCAGTATTTT
CASTRSEARDTQYF
>TRBD1|TRBJ1-6|TRBV7-2|.
TGTGCCAGCAGCTTAGGGCCCAGGGGGTATAATTCACCCCTCCACTTT
CASSLGPRGYNSPLHF
>.|TRBJ1-2|TRBV7-3|.
TGTGCCAGCAGCCGAGGGACTAACTATGGCTACACCTTC
CASSRGTNYGYTF